These T cell receptor beta chains were read from a single sample in a study of T cells in narcolepsy. Produced via immunoSEQ multiplex PCR; TCRdb's table is partial and in-frame only. The sample shows about 36,000 clones, approximately 80% of them seen only once. The specimen sequenced was memory (CD45RA-) CD4+ T cells from blood. The receptors derive from a human donor in good health. CDR3s include the opening cysteine and the closing phenylalanine or tryptophan. D genes are given only for firm matches.

V gene	D gene	J gene	CDR3 protein	CDR3 DNA
TRBV6-6	TRBD1	TRBJ1-1	CASSDRDRAVTEAFF	TGTGCCAGCAGCGATCGGGACAGGGCCGTCACTGAAGCTTTCTTT
TRBV5-6	NA	TRBJ1-2	CASSLRQVLPYGYTF	TGTGCCAGCAGCTTGCGGCAGGTCCTCCCTTATGGCTACACCTTC
TRBV23-1	TRBD1	TRBJ1-6	CASSQTSFQDRRSPLHF	TGCGCCAGCAGTCAGACGTCCTTCCAGGACAGGCGGTCACCCCTCCACTTT
TRBV19	NA	TRBJ1-1	CASSSGTGWEAFF	TGTGCCAGTAGTAGTGGTACAGGGTGGGAAGCTTTCTTT
TRBV9	TRBD2	TRBJ2-1	CASSSMGGSSYNEQFF	TGTGCCAGCAGCAGTATGGGGGGGAGCTCCTACAATGAGCAGTTCTTC
TRBV30	NA	TRBJ1-1	CASLYPEAFF	TGTGCCTCCTTGTATCCTGAAGCTTTCTTT
TRBV7-9	NA	TRBJ1-1	CASSLMLGMNTEAFF	TGTGCCAGCAGCTTAATGCTAGGGATGAACACTGAAGCTTTCTTT
TRBV2	NA	TRBJ2-2	CASQKRPPGQNTGELFF	TGTGCCAGCCAAAAAAGACCCCCCGGACAAAACACCGGGGAGCTGTTTTTT
TRBV7-2	NA	TRBJ1-6	CASSGRGSYNSPLHF	TGTGCCAGCAGCGGGAGAGGCTCCTATAATTCACCCCTCCACTTT
TRBV27	NA	TRBJ1-1	CASSSRPGRGTEAFF	TGTGCCAGCAGTTCTCGACCAGGGAGAGGGACTGAAGCTTTCTTT